A selection of T cell receptor beta chains follows, all from one sample in a study of healthy donors' naive CD4 and CD8 T cells. TCRdb reprocessed the reads with MiXCR, giving one entry per CDR3 protein. The sample includes 150,000 to 200,000 distinct CDR3 sequences, 74% of them seen just once. Sequences were obtained from naive CD4+ and CD8+ T cells sorted from blood, pooled from several donors. The receptors shown here come from a pool of human donors in good health; the sample pools cells from several healthy donors. CDR3s include the opening cysteine and the closing phenylalanine or tryptophan. A D gene is named only where the DNA matches it firmly.

d_call: -
j_call: TRBJ1-3
v_call: TRBV29-1
cdr3_aa: CSVIRQGGNTIYF

d_call: TRBD1
j_call: TRBJ2-1
v_call: TRBV29-1
cdr3_aa: CSVTGQLHNEQFF

d_call: TRBD1
j_call: TRBJ2-7
v_call: TRBV29-1
cdr3_aa: CSAKGTGDEQYF

d_call: -
j_call: TRBJ2-5
v_call: TRBV6-6
cdr3_aa: CASSSLGDETQYF

d_call: TRBD2
j_call: TRBJ2-7
v_call: TRBV19
cdr3_aa: CASSIAPGASGAYEQYF

d_call: -
j_call: TRBJ2-3
v_call: TRBV30
cdr3_aa: CAWSVGGISTDTQYF

d_call: TRBD1
j_call: TRBJ2-7
v_call: TRBV30
cdr3_aa: CAWQKYEERTGSYEQYF

d_call: -
j_call: TRBJ2-1
v_call: TRBV19
cdr3_aa: CASSIGTPYNEQFF

d_call: TRBD2
j_call: TRBJ2-3
v_call: TRBV6-5
cdr3_aa: CASSYPAPRGRNTDTQYF

d_call: TRBD1
j_call: TRBJ2-3
v_call: TRBV29-1
cdr3_aa: CSVEDPNRTGESDTQYF

d_call: -
j_call: TRBJ2-7
v_call: TRBV5-4
cdr3_aa: CASSSDHYEQYF

d_call: -
j_call: TRBJ1-3
v_call: TRBV27
cdr3_aa: CASSSSGRGNTIYF

d_call: -
j_call: TRBJ1-2
v_call: TRBV27
cdr3_aa: CASSWGQDYGYTF

d_call: TRBD1
j_call: TRBJ1-1
v_call: TRBV29-1
cdr3_aa: CSHSGQGAGEAFF

d_call: TRBD2
j_call: TRBJ2-7
v_call: TRBV6-2/TRBV6-3
cdr3_aa: CASSRGTSGVYEQYF

d_call: -
j_call: TRBJ2-3
v_call: TRBV29-1
cdr3_aa: CSVEPGTDTQYF

d_call: TRBD1
j_call: TRBJ1-1
v_call: TRBV29-1
cdr3_aa: CSGSPGQGNTEAFF

d_call: TRBD2
j_call: TRBJ2-2
v_call: TRBV6-5
cdr3_aa: CASSALGGGTRELFF

d_call: -
j_call: TRBJ1-2
v_call: TRBV29-1
cdr3_aa: CSVEPYLGREAGYTF

d_call: TRBD1
j_call: TRBJ2-7
v_call: TRBV19
cdr3_aa: CASSSIQGGEQYF

d_call: -
j_call: TRBJ1-1
v_call: TRBV30
cdr3_aa: CAWSVDGFTEAFF

d_call: -
j_call: TRBJ1-5
v_call: TRBV4-3
cdr3_aa: CASSPRIGRQPQHF

d_call: -
j_call: TRBJ1-1
v_call: TRBV29-1
cdr3_aa: CSGRGSLGTEAFF

d_call: -
j_call: TRBJ2-7
v_call: TRBV6-6
cdr3_aa: CASSGEMSSYEQYF

d_call: -
j_call: TRBJ2-1
v_call: TRBV30
cdr3_aa: CARGTPSYNEQFF

d_call: TRBD2
j_call: TRBJ2-3
v_call: TRBV12-3/TRBV12-4
cdr3_aa: CASRHRRAGGRDTQYF

d_call: -
j_call: TRBJ1-2
v_call: TRBV6-5
cdr3_aa: CASSPKIRDGYTF

d_call: TRBD2
j_call: TRBJ2-7
v_call: TRBV7-2
cdr3_aa: CASSLRREAGLEQYF

d_call: -
j_call: TRBJ1-2
v_call: TRBV29-1
cdr3_aa: CSAAGTSYGHTF

d_call: TRBD2
j_call: TRBJ2-1
v_call: TRBV19
cdr3_aa: CASSIESSGRAHNEQFF

d_call: TRBD2
j_call: TRBJ2-3
v_call: TRBV20-1
cdr3_aa: CSGLAGGTDTQYF

d_call: -
j_call: TRBJ1-5
v_call: TRBV5-6
cdr3_aa: CASSLGGGQPQHF

d_call: -
j_call: TRBJ1-4
v_call: TRBV6-5
cdr3_aa: CASSYSMWEGKLFF

d_call: -
j_call: TRBJ1-2
v_call: TRBV19
cdr3_aa: CASSSRYGYTF

d_call: -
j_call: TRBJ1-1
v_call: TRBV19
cdr3_aa: CASSIQGLNTEAFF

d_call: -
j_call: TRBJ2-1
v_call: TRBV29-1
cdr3_aa: CSVEGTGTYNEQFF

d_call: -
j_call: TRBJ1-2
v_call: TRBV19
cdr3_aa: CASSALVIQDWRGYTF

d_call: -
j_call: TRBJ1-5
v_call: TRBV19
cdr3_aa: CASGDTSYQPQHF

d_call: -
j_call: TRBJ2-5
v_call: TRBV29-1
cdr3_aa: CSVRVVETQYF

d_call: -
j_call: TRBJ1-3
v_call: TRBV29-1
cdr3_aa: CSVVRGAGNTIYF

d_call: -
j_call: TRBJ1-5
v_call: TRBV29-1
cdr3_aa: CSVVRDTQSNSNQPQHF

d_call: -
j_call: TRBJ1-3
v_call: TRBV29-1
cdr3_aa: CSVGSRPGNTIYF